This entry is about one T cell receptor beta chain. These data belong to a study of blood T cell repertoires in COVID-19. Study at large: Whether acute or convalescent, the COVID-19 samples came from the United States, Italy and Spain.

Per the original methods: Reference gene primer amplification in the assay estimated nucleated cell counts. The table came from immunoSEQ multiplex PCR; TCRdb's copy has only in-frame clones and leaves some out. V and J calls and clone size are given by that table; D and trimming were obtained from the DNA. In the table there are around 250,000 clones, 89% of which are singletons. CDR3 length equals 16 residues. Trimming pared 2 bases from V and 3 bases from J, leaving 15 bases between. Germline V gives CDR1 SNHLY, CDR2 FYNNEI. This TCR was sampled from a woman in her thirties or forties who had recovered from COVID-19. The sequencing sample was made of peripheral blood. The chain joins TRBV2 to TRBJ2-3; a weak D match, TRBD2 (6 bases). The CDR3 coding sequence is TGTGCCAGCAGTGAACTTGGGACTTCCTGGACAGATACGCAGTATTTT. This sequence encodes CASSELGTSWTDTQYF.